The TCR beta chain described here comes from a study of blood T cell repertoires in COVID-19. Across the whole study: The United States, Italy and Spain provided the acute and convalescent COVID-19 samples. From T cells, B-cell-depleted T cells, or PBMCs came the material, which was cDNA or gDNA.

Seattle's enrolled individuals joined amid active infection and were then monitored longitudinally. In this sample, this clone turned up a few times. Here immunoSEQ multiplex PCR was the method, and the copy in TCRdb shows in-frame clones only, minus some. The profile covers about 87,000 clones, with about 85% appearing a single time and roughly 3% taken by the ten largest. The TCR sequence derives from a woman aged 80 or older with COVID-19, enrolled during active disease. Sequencing was done on a sample of peripheral blood.

CDR3 DNA sequence: TGTGCCAGCAGCCCGTCGATTGCGATAGATACGCAGTATTTT. Translation gives CASSPSIAIDTQYF. This chain joins TRBV7-2 and TRBJ2-3; D call uncertain. Deletions cut 5 bases from V and 5 bases from J, with 14 bases between. Germline-derived CDR1 and CDR2 are SGHTA and FQGNSA. The CDR3 extends over 14 amino acids.